This TCR beta chain came from a study of OX40 agonist ivuxolimab in advanced cancers. Whole-study context: Dosing consisted of intravenous ivuxolimab at 0.01 to 10 mg/kg every 2 weeks. With a range of roughly 20 to 80, age averaged approximately 54 years, and 65% to 85% were male.

The data were produced by immunoSEQ multiplex PCR, yet TCRdb's version contains in-frame clones alone and is incomplete. The repertoire holds roughly 23,000 clones, about 86% seen once, with roughly 23% in the top ten. Turning to this clone: The antigen is not known.

There are 16 residues in the CDR3. V lost 10 bases and J lost 4, with 25 bases in between. Germline V CDR1 and CDR2: PRHDT, FYEKMQ (reference sequence). Findings and limits, study-wide: Circulating CD4+ and CD8+ T cells showed clonal expansion by week 6 at 0.1 to 3.0 mg/kg.

Material: CD4+ or CD8+ T cells sorted from blood, obtained in a trial of the OX40 agonist ivuxolimab. The rearrangement links TRBV13 to TRBJ2-5; perhaps D is TRBD1 or TRBD2 (5 bases each). The origin of this receptor is an adult with an advanced solid tumor such as melanoma, head and neck, liver or kidney cancer. Written as DNA, the CDR3 is TGTGCCACCTCCACTTCAGGAGGTTCAGGGTTAGAGACCCAGTACTTC. This encodes CATSTSGGSGLETQYF.